This passage covers 23 T cell receptor beta chains from one sample sequenced in a study of graft-versus-host responses after intestinal transplantation. Only in-frame clones appear in the TCRdb table, and some are missing; sequencing was by immunoSEQ multiplex PCR. The data show 20,000 to 25,000 clones, 33% seen once. Stimulators, around 200,000 irradiated and violet-dye-labeled cells, were plated with around 200,000 CFSE-labeled responder cells. The sequenced sample was alloreactive CD8+ T cells from a mixed lymphocyte reaction culture, obtained before intestinal transplant. Described subset: CFSE-low proliferating T cells sorted from approximately 6-day pre-transplant mixed lymphocyte reaction (GvH or HvG direction). All receptors come from a human patient who received an intestinal transplant.

V gene TRBV10-2 combines with J gene TRBJ2-2; no clear D. Deletions cut 3 bases from V and 0 bases from J, with 5 bases between. The CDR3 totals 14 residues. The germline V gene has CDR1 WSHSY and CDR2 SAAADI. For the CDR3, the DNA is TGCGCCAGCAGTGATTCAGCGAACACCGGGGAGCTGTTTTTT. It yields the protein CASSDSANTGELFF.

V gene TRBV25-1 combines with J gene TRBJ1-6; 9 nucleotides agree with TRBD1. The V segment lost 3 bases and the J segment 10 bases; nucleotides outside the gene matches: 13. The CDR3 runs 17 residues. Germline loops: CDR1 MGHDK, CDR2 SYGVNS. As DNA, the CDR3 is TGTGCCAGCAGTGACTCCCTGAAACAGGGGGCGAGGTCACCCCTCCACTTT. It specifies CASSDSLKQGARSPLHF.

This clone is medium-sized (0.01 to 0.1%) within its sample. The chain is built from TRBV7-9 and TRBJ2-3; D unclear. CDR1 and CDR2 from the germline V gene are SEHNR and FQNEAQ (reference sequence). The CDR3 sequence is 13 residues long. V lost 0 bases, J lost 2 bases, and 3 bases lay in between. The CDR3 DNA reads TGTGCCAGCAGCTTAGCCATCACAGATACGCAGTATTTT. Protein product: CASSLAITDTQYF.

With respect to this clone: Compared with germline, one end of the junction differs, possibly owing to a read error. The chain carries TRBV4-1 and TRBJ1-4; tentative D call: TRBD1 (5 bases). Germline assignment: CDR1 MGHRA and CDR2 YSYEKL. The CDR3 has 15 amino acids. The CDR3 spells CASSQEQASNEKLFF. CDR3 nucleotides: TGTGCCAGCAGCCAAGAACAGGCCTCCAATGAAAAACTGTTTTTT.

Only a few counts were recorded for this clone. The gene calls are TRBV27 and TRBJ1-2; D is uncertain. V lost 6 bases and J 2 bases, leaving 10 bases between the germline ends. This CDR3 is 13 amino acids long. Germline CDR1 reads MNHEY; CDR2 reads SMNVEV (reference sequence). In DNA form, the CDR3 reads TGTGCCAGCAGCCTGACACAGAACTATGGCTACACCTTC. This gives the protein CASSLTQNYGYTF.

V usage is TRBV6-1 and J usage is TRBJ2-7; 8 nucleotides line up with TRBD2. Germline loops: CDR1 MNHNS, CDR2 SASEGT. V shed 6 bases and J 2 bases; nucleotides not matched to a gene: 6. The CDR3 is 14 amino acids. The CDR3 region is CASRKAGETYEQYF. The DNA for the CDR3 is TGTGCCAGCAGAAAAGCGGGAGAGACCTACGAGCAGTACTTC.

The V gene is TRBV19, the J gene TRBJ2-1, with D perhaps matching TRBD2 (5 bases). The CDR3 is 18 residues long. CDR1 is LNHDA, CDR2 SQIVND, per germline (reference sequence). V dropped 5 bases and J dropped 3 bases, with 23 bases sitting between them. CDR3 amino acids: CASSPNWGVWRSYNEQFF. DNA of the CDR3: TGTGCCAGTAGTCCCAATTGGGGAGTCTGGCGGAGCTACAATGAGCAGTTCTTC.

This clone came up once. The chain is built from TRBV27 and TRBJ2-6; D unclear. CDR1 is MNHEY, CDR2 SMNVEV, per germline (reference sequence). Trimming took 5 bases from V and 5 from J, leaving 22 bases between them. The CDR3 is 18 amino acids. The CDR3 nucleotides are TGTGCCAGCAGTGTCCTTAACTGGCTACAAAGTCGGGCCAACGTCCTGACTTTC. Translated: CASSVLNWLQSRANVLTF.

The chain is built from TRBV19 and TRBJ2-1, with TRBD2 matching 8 bases. CDR1 and CDR2 from the germline V gene are LNHDA and SQIVND (reference sequence). The CDR3 is 14 residues long. After removal of 8 bases from V and 4 bases from J, the junction contained 7 bases not matched to a gene. This CDR3 reads CASRGVAGYNEQFF. DNA for the CDR3: TGTGCCAGTCGAGGGGTAGCGGGGTACAATGAGCAGTTCTTC.

The gene calls are TRBV7-9 and TRBJ2-5, with 8 bases aligning to TRBD1. Germline assignment: CDR1 SEHNR and CDR2 FQNEAQ (reference sequence). V lost 6 bases, J lost 5 bases, and 5 bases stayed unmatched. The CDR3 loop spans 13 amino acids. CDR3 sequence reads: CASRTTGDETQYF. The CDR3 nucleotides are TGTGCCAGCAGAACGACAGGGGATGAGACCCAGTACTTC.

This clone occurred a few times. The V call is TRBV5-4, the J call TRBJ2-7; TRBD2 matches at 7 bases. Trimming cost V 3 bases and J 3 bases; bases outside gene matches: 6. This CDR3 has 14 residues. Germline lookup yields CDR1 SGHNT and CDR2 YYREEE (reference sequence). CDR3 loop: CASSSTAGDYEQYF. As DNA, the CDR3 is TGTGCCAGCAGCTCAACGGCGGGGGACTACGAGCAGTACTTC.

The V call is TRBV2, the J call TRBJ1-4; D unresolved. This CDR3 is built from 15 residues. V lost 2 bases, J lost 2 bases, and 9 bases lay in between. CDR1 SNHLY and CDR2 FYNNEI come from the germline V gene. The chain's CDR3 is CASSEMGWTNEKLFF. CDR3 coding DNA: TGTGCCAGCAGTGAAATGGGGTGGACTAATGAAAAACTGTTTTTT.

CDR3: CASTLRYEQFF. The CDR3, as DNA: TGTGCCAGCACCCTTAGGTATGAGCAGTTCTTC. The chain carries TRBV6-6 and TRBJ2-1; unclear D gene. V gave up 7 bases and J gave up 8 bases, with 9 bases separating them. Germline V gene lookup returns CDR1 MNHNY and CDR2 SVGAGI (reference sequence). This CDR3 region has 11 residues.

Concerning this clone: A junction boundary mismatches the germline segment, possibly from a read error. The chain has TRBV5-4 and TRBJ1-2; D unresolved. This CDR3 has 15 residues. Germline CDR1 is SGHNT and CDR2 is YYREEE (reference sequence). CDR3 sequence: CAGSLAGELIYGYTF. As DNA, the CDR3 is TGTGCCGGCAGCTTGGCCGGGGAATTAATCTATGGCTACACCTTC.

The chain joins TRBV7-6 to TRBJ2-7; D call uncertain. Germline-derived CDR1 and CDR2 are SGHVS and FNYEAQ. Trimming removed 1 base from V and 2 bases from J, with 6 bases in between. This CDR3 spans 13 amino acids. The CDR3 nucleotides are TGTGCCAGCAGCTTAGAGGCAGCCTACGAGCAGTACTTC. This translates into CASSLEAAYEQYF.

By proportion, this clone is medium-sized (0.01 to 0.1%). The same CDR3 can be traced to other DNA sequences in this sample. As DNA, the CDR3 is TGTGCCAGCAGCCAAGATTCGGGATTGGTATACAATGAGCAGTTCTTC. This encodes CASSQDSGLVYNEQFF. The V and J genes are TRBV4-2 and TRBJ2-1, with D possibly TRBD2 on 5 matching bases. CDR1 LGHNA and CDR2 YNFKEQ come from the germline V gene. The V end lost 0 bases, the J end lost 4 bases, and 13 bases lay between the germline ends. The CDR3 has 16 amino acids.

This rearrangement joins TRBV4-1 to TRBJ2-5, with 7 bases identical to TRBD1. The length of the CDR3 is 14 residues. The germline gives CDR1 MGHRA, CDR2 YSYEKL. Trimming took 1 base from V and 2 from J; bases not matched to a gene: 1. The CDR3 nucleotides are TGCGCCAGCAGCCAAGCGGGACAGCAAGAGACCCAGTACTTC. Translation: CASSQAGQQETQYF.

By sample fraction, this clone is medium-sized. The CDR3 region is CASSPLASLDTGELFF. CDR3 bases: TGTGCCAGCAGTCCCTTGGCTAGTCTTGACACCGGGGAGCTGTTTTTT. The rearrangement links TRBV28 to TRBJ2-2; no definite D call. CDR1 and CDR2 (germline): MDHEN, SYDVKM. This CDR3 contains 16 residues. The ends were cut back, 5 bases at V and 3 bases at J, with 16 bases in the middle.

The V gene is TRBV7-2, the J gene TRBJ1-5; D gene ambiguous. V was trimmed by 1 base and J by 5 bases, leaving 6 bases between them. The CDR3 sequence is 13 residues long. Germline values: CDR1 SGHTA, CDR2 FQGNSA. CDR3 DNA sequence: TGTGCCAGCAGCTTAGAGGCCGATCAGCCCCAGCATTTT. Protein product: CASSLEADQPQHF.

Sample share makes this clone medium-sized. The genes are TRBV6-5 and TRBJ1-2; no clear D gene. V lost 0 bases and J 4 bases, leaving 12 bases between the germline ends. Germline V gene data show CDR1 as MNHEY and CDR2 as SVGAGI. This CDR3 is 15 amino acids long. The DNA for the CDR3 is TGTGCCAGCAGTTACTCGTTTTCTGTGGCCTATGGCTACACCTTC. Its translation is CASSYSFSVAYGYTF.

There are a few counts of this clone. The chain recombines TRBV28 with TRBJ2-7; 9 bases fit TRBD2. In germline, CDR1 is MDHEN, CDR2 SYDVKM. Trimming cost V 6 bases and J 4 bases; bases outside gene matches: 7. This CDR3 is 14 amino acids long. CDR3: CASSTRLAVYEQYF. The CDR3 DNA is TGTGCCAGCAGCACGCGACTAGCGGTATACGAGCAGTACTTC.

The V and J genes are TRBV6-1 and TRBJ2-7, with TRBD2 identical over 10 bases. The trim removed 0 bases at V and 3 bases at J, leaving 2 bases unmatched. This CDR3 region has 15 residues. Germline V gene lookup returns CDR1 MNHNS and CDR2 SASEGT. In DNA form, the CDR3 reads TGTGCCAGCAGTGAAGCCTGGACTAGCGGCTACGAGCAGTACTTC. Translated, it gives CASSEAWTSGYEQYF.

Only one count was recorded for this clone. Additional DNA sequences in this sample encode the identical CDR3. J is TRBJ2-1 and V is TRBV5-1, with 12 nucleotides matching TRBD2. The germline CDR1 and CDR2 sequences are SGHRS and YFSETQ. V was pared by 5 bases and J by 6 bases, with 0 bases of the junction left unmatched. CDR3 length: 13 amino acids. CDR3 sequence: CASRLAGGNEQFF. Written as DNA, the CDR3 is TGCGCCAGCAGACTAGCGGGAGGCAATGAGCAGTTCTTC.